Listed below are T cell receptor beta chains from one sample, sequenced in a study of response to subunit inactivated influenza vaccine. TCRdb reprocessed the RT-PCR reads via MiXCR and lists one record per CDR3 protein. The sample has about 540,000 distinct CDR3 sequences, around 21% seen once; the top ten hold 2.5% to 3%. These data also featured in a second study, about T cells expressing NK-cell markers.

The sample consisted of CD4+ T cells sorted from PBMCs, taken about 13 days after vaccination. All receptors derive from a middle-aged man who received an inactivated influenza vaccine. Each CDR3 is given with its conserved first and last residue. Each record gives: CDR3 length, V gene, CDR3 protein.

len: 14
v_gene: TRBV7-2
CDR3aa: CASSFRSNTDTQYF

len: 17
v_gene: TRBV4-3
CDR3aa: CASSRDDFLSSGNTIYF

len: 15
v_gene: TRBV3-1
CDR3aa: CASSQESGSVNEQFF

len: 14
v_gene: TRBV6-1
CDR3aa: CASSPTPDIGDQYF

len: 17
v_gene: TRBV6-1
CDR3aa: CASSKVGGPDGNQPQHF

len: 14
v_gene: TRBV10-3
CDR3aa: CAIRAAGGTDMQYF

len: 15
v_gene: TRBV6-1
CDR3aa: CASSPRWEGHNEQFF

len: 15
v_gene: TRBV20-1
CDR3aa: CSARDRGGSNQPQHF

len: 16
v_gene: TRBV18
CDR3aa: CASSPDRTIAKNIQYF

len: 12
v_gene: TRBV7-8
CDR3aa: CASSPEGNTQYF

len: 13
v_gene: TRBV7-2
CDR3aa: CASSLGTSQEQFF

len: 13
v_gene: TRBV20-1
CDR3aa: CSARALTTDTQYF

len: 18
v_gene: TRBV10-3
CDR3aa: CAISESELSLYSNQPQHF

len: 10
v_gene: TRBV20-1
CDR3aa: CSASRGTQYF

len: 15
v_gene: TRBV10-3
CDR3aa: CAISESETLVSPLHF

len: 15
v_gene: TRBV20-1
CDR3aa: CSARWSAGGNQPQHF

len: 16
v_gene: TRBV6-1
CDR3aa: CASSLLPTGLNTEAFF

len: 13
v_gene: TRBV6-5
CDR3aa: CASSYAGVETQYF

len: 18
v_gene: TRBV21-1
CDR3aa: CASSWTRKTSGSNDEQYF

len: 14
v_gene: TRBV2
CDR3aa: CASNPRTSGDTQYF

len: 14
v_gene: TRBV7-9
CDR3aa: CASVQGANTGELFF

len: 15
v_gene: TRBV7-2
CDR3aa: CASSLGREASETQYF

len: 13
v_gene: TRBV6-2/TRBV6-3
CDR3aa: CASSANRVREQYF

len: 14
v_gene: TRBV2
CDR3aa: CASSELEGRTEAFF

len: 15
v_gene: TRBV5-1
CDR3aa: CASSLLGDGYYEQYF

len: 16
v_gene: TRBV2
CDR3aa: CASRAPQGLAVRTQYF

len: 13
v_gene: TRBV24-1
CDR3aa: CATGGAGNQPQHF

len: 14
v_gene: TRBV7-2
CDR3aa: CASSLQGGGEKLFF

len: 13
v_gene: TRBV7-9
CDR3aa: CASSPRRGGEQYF

len: 13
v_gene: TRBV12-3/TRBV12-4
CDR3aa: CASSLAGVREQYF

len: 18
v_gene: TRBV28
CDR3aa: CASSLRQGAVPGANVLTF

len: 15
v_gene: TRBV6-2/TRBV6-3
CDR3aa: CASNNGIQQTYEQYF

len: 17
v_gene: TRBV27
CDR3aa: CASRRDRAGATNEKLFF

len: 14
v_gene: TRBV5-4
CDR3aa: CASASSGGQETQYF

len: 18
v_gene: TRBV1
CDR3aa: CTSSQATSGRAANYEQYF

len: 16
v_gene: TRBV6-1
CDR3aa: CASSQDLAPRYNEQFF

len: 18
v_gene: TRBV14
CDR3aa: CASSHTLGPLRTYNEQFF

len: 14
v_gene: TRBV4-2
CDR3aa: CASSHYGGQYGYTF

len: 15
v_gene: TRBV6-1
CDR3aa: CASRPRGASTDTQYF

len: 16
v_gene: TRBV7-9
CDR3aa: CASRSPGTGEIYGYTF

len: 13
v_gene: TRBV18
CDR3aa: CASSKGANYEQYF